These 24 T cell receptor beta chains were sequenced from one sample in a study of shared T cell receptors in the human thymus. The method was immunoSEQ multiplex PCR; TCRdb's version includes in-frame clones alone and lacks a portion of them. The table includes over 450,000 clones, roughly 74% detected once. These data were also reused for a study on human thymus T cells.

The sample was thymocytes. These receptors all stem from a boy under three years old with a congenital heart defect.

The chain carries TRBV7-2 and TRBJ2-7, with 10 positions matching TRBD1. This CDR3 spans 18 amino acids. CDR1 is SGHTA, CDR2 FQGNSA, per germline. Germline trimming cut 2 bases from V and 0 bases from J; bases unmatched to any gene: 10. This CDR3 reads CASSLFPSRDRGSYEQYF. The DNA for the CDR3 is TGTGCCAGCAGCTTATTCCCCTCCCGGGACAGGGGCTCCTACGAGCAGTACTTC.

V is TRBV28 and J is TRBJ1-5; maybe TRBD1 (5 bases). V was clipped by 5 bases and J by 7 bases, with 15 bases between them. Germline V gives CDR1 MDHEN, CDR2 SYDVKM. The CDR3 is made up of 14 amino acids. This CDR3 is CASSPSTDTQPQHF. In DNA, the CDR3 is TGTGCCAGCAGTCCCTCGACAGACACCCAGCCCCAGCATTTT. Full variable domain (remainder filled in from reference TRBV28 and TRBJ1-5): DVKVTQSSRYLVKRTGEKVFLECVQDMDHENMFWYRQDPGLGLRLIYFSYDVKMKEKGDIPEGYSVSREKKERFSLILESASTNQTSMYLCASSPSTDTQPQHFGDGTRLSIL.

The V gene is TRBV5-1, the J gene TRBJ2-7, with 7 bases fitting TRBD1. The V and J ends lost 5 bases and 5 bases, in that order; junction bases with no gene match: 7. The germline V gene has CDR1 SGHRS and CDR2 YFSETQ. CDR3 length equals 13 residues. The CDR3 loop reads CASRQTGNHEQYF. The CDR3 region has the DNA TGCGCCAGCAGACAGACAGGGAACCACGAGCAGTACTTC.

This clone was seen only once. This CDR3 reads CASRLQVIAEAFF. CDR3 nucleotides: TGTGCCAGCAGGCTACAGGTGATCGCTGAAGCTTTCTTT. This chain uses TRBV6-6 with TRBJ1-1, with D maybe TRBD1 (5 bases). The germline CDR1 and CDR2 sequences are MNHNY and SVGAGI (reference sequence). The CDR3 spans 13 residues. V shed 6 bases and J shed 6 bases, with 14 bases lying between them.

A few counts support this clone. DNA of the CDR3: TGTGCCAGCAGTGAAGGGGGACAGGGGGGTAACTATGGCTACACCTTC. Translated, it gives CASSEGGQGGNYGYTF. V gene TRBV25-1 combines with J gene TRBJ1-2; 11 bases align to TRBD1. The CDR3 length is 16 residues. The germline gives CDR1 MGHDK, CDR2 SYGVNS. J lost 1 base, V lost 2 bases, and 3 bases had no gene match.

The CDR3 nucleotides are TGCGCCAGCAGCCAAGATACCCGGCAGGGGGCGAACACCGGGGAGCTGTTTTTT. It is translated as CASSQDTRQGANTGELFF. This rearrangement joins TRBV4-3 to TRBJ2-2, with 7 bases that match TRBD1. Per the germline V gene, CDR1 is LGHNA and CDR2 is YSLEER. Germline trimming cut 0 bases from V and 0 bases from J; bases unmatched to any gene: 7. The CDR3 loop spans 18 amino acids.

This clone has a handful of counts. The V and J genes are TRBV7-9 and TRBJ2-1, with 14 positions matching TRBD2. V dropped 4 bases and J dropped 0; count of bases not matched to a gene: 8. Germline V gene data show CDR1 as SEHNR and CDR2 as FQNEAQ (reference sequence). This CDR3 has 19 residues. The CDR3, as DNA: TGTGCCAGCAGCTCCCATCGGACTAGCGGGAGGCTCTCCTACAATGAGCAGTTCTTC. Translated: CASSSHRTSGRLSYNEQFF.

In nucleotides, the CDR3 is TGTGCCAGCAGCACCCGAGGACTAGCGGGAGAGAATGAGCAGTTCTTC. This translates into CASSTRGLAGENEQFF. V is TRBV5-6 and J is TRBJ2-1; 13 nucleotides match TRBD2. Germline CDR1 SGHDT, CDR2 YYEEEE. This CDR3 spans 16 amino acids. J gave up 7 bases and V 4 bases, and 8 bases lay outside the gene matches.

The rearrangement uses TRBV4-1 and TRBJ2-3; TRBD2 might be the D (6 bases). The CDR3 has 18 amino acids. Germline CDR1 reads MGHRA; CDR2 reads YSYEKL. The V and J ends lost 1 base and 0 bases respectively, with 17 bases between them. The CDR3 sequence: CASSQGLGGFSSTDTQYF. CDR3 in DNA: TGCGCCAGCAGCCAAGGACTTGGGGGGTTCTCTAGCACAGATACGCAGTATTTT.

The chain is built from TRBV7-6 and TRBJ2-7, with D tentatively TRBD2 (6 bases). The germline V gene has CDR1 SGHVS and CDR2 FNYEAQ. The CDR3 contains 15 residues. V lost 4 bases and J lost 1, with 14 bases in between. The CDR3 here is CASSSRLGTSYEQYF. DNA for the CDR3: TGTGCCAGCAGCTCCCGGTTAGGGACTTCCTACGAGCAGTACTTC.

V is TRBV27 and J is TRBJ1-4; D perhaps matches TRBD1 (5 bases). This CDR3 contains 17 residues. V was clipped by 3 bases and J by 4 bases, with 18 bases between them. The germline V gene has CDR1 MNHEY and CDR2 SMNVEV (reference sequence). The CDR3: CASSFHRSPLDNEKLFF. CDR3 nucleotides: TGTGCCAGCAGTTTTCACAGGTCACCTCTAGATAATGAAAAACTGTTTTTT.

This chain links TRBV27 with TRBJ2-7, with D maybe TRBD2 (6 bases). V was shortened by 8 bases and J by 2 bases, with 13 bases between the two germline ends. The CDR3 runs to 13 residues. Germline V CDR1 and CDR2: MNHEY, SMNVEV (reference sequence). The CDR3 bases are TGTGCCAGCCGCACGGAGGGTACCTACGAGCAGTACTTC. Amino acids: CASRTEGTYEQYF.

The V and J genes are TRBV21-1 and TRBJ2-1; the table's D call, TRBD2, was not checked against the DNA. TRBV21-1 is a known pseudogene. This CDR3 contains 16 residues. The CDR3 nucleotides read TGTGCCAGCAGCCGGAAAGCGGGACCCTCCTACAATGAGCAGTTCTTC. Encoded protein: CASSRKAGPSYNEQFF.

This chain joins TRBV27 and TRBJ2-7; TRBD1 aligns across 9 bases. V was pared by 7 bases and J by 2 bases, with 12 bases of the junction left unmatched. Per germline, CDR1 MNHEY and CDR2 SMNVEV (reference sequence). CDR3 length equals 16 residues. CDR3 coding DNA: TGTGCCAGCACCACCCTCCCCGGGACAGGGCCCTACGAGCAGTACTTC. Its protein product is CASTTLPGTGPYEQYF.

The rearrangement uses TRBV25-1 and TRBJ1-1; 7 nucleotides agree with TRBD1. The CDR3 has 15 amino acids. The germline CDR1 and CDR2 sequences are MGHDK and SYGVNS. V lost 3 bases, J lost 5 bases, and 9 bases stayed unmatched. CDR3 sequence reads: CASSDPRTGGTEAFF. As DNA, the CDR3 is TGTGCCAGCAGTGACCCTAGGACAGGTGGGACTGAAGCTTTCTTT.

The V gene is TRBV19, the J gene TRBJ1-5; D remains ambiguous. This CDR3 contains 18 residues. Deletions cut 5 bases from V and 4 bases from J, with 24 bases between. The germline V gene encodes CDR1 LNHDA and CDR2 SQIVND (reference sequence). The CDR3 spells CASSCLPPNFGGNQPQHF. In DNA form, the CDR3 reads TGTGCCAGTAGTTGCTTACCTCCCAACTTCGGAGGGAATCAGCCCCAGCATTTT. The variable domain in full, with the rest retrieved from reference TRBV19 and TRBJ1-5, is DGGITQSPKYLFRKEGQNVTLSCEQNLNHDAMYWYRQDPGQGLRLIYYSQIVNDFQKGDIAEGYSVSREKKESFPLTVTSAQKNPTAFYLCASSCLPPNFGGNQPQHFGDGTRLSIL.

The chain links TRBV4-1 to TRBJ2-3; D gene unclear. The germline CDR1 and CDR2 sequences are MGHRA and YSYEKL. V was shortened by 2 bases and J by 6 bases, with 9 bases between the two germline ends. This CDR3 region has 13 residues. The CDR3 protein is CASSQPLGDTQYF. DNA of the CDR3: TGCGCCAGCAGCCAACCTCTCGGGGATACGCAGTATTTT.

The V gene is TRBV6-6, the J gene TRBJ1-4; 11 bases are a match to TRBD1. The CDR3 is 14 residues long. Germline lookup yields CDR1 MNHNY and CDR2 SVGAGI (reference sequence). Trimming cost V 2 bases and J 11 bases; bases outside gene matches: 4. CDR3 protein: CASSYGQGARKLFF. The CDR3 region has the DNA TGTGCCAGCAGTTACGGACAGGGGGCGAGGAAACTGTTTTTT.

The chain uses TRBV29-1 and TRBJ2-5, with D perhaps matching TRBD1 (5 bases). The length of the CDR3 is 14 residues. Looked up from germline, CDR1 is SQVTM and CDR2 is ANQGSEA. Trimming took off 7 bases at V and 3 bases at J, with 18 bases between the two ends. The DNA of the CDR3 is TGCAGCGCCCAAAGGGGCAGGGTCAAAGAGACCCAGTACTTC. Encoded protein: CSAQRGRVKETQYF.

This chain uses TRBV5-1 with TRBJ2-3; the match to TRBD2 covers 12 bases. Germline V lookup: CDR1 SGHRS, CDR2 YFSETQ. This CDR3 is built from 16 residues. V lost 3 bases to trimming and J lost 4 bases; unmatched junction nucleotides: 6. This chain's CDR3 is CASSWRLAGGSDTQYF. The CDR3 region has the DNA TGCGCCAGCAGCTGGCGCCTAGCGGGAGGGTCAGATACGCAGTATTTT.

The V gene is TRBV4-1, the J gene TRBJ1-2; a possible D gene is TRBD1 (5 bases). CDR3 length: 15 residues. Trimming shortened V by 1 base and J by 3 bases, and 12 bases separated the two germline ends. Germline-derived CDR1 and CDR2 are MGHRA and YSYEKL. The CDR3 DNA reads TGCGCCAGCAGCCAAGGAAGCAGGGAAGACTATGGCTACACCTTC. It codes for CASSQGSREDYGYTF.

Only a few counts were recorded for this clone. The DNA for the CDR3 is TGTGCCAGCTCATCCCCGGGGGGCTTTCGGCACGAGCAGTACTTC. It codes for CASSSPGGFRHEQYF. V is TRBV18 and J is TRBJ2-7; D perhaps matches TRBD2 (7 bases). The CDR3 is made up of 15 amino acids. Trimming stripped 5 bases from V and 5 bases from J, with 19 bases between. Germline CDR1 and CDR2: KGHSH and LQKENI.

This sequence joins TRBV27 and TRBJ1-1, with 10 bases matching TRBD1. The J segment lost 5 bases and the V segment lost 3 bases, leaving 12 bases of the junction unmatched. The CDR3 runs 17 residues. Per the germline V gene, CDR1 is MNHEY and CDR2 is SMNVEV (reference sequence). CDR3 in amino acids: CASSFHKGGQGTTEAFF. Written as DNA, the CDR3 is TGTGCCAGCAGTTTCCATAAGGGGGGACAGGGGACGACTGAAGCTTTCTTT.

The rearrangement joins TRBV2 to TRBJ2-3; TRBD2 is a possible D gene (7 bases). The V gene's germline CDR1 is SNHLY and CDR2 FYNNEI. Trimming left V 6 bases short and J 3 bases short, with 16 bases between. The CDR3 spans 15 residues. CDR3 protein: CASRRTRGGTDTQYF. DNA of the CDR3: TGTGCCAGCAGGAGGACTAGGGGGGGAACAGATACGCAGTATTTT.